The rows below give T cell receptor beta chains drawn from one sample of a study of CD8 T cells in Susac syndrome. TCRdb reanalysed the immunoSEQ multiplex PCR reads using MiXCR and keeps one entry per CDR3 protein. The table lists over 150,000 distinct CDR3 sequences, approximately 93% of them singletons. The sequenced material came from CD4+ T cells from PBMCs. The receptors originated from a human donor with multiple sclerosis. Each CDR3 is given with its conserved first and last residue. The D gene is left open where the match is weak. Clone size is shown for a subset of rows, as once, few, many or a class of expanded clone.

TRBD2	TRBV20-1	-	TRBJ2-5	CSAPLAGPLGETQYF	TGCAGTGCTCCTCTAGCGGGGCCCCTGGGAGAGACCCAGTACTTC
-	TRBV20-1	-	TRBJ2-7	CSAPTNQGNEQYF	TGCAGTGCCCCCACTAACCAGGGAAACGAGCAGTACTTC
-	TRBV5-6	-	TRBJ2-5	CASRALGETQYF	TGTGCCAGCAGGGCCTTGGGAGAGACCCAGTACTTC
-	TRBV28	-	TRBJ1-2	CASRKTGGVYGYTF	TGTGCCAGCAGAAAAACGGGGGGCGTATATGGCTACACCTTC
TRBD1	TRBV6-5	-	TRBJ2-7	CASSYLSGQGISYEQYF	TGTGCCAGCAGTTACTTGTCGGGACAGGGAATATCCTACGAGCAGTACTTC
TRBD1	TRBV18	-	TRBJ2-7	CASSADRGSSYEQYF	TGTGCCAGCTCCGCCGACAGGGGAAGCTCCTACGAGCAGTACTTC
-	TRBV5-1	once	TRBJ2-3	CASSLGVATDTQYF	TGCGCCAGCAGCTTGGGGGTCGCCACAGATACGCAGTATTTT
-	TRBV20-1	-	TRBJ2-2	CSARKTSTGELFF	TGCAGTGCTAGAAAAACGAGCACCGGGGAGCTGTTTTTT
TRBD2	TRBV5-6	-	TRBJ2-3	CASSSGTRAQYF	TGTGCCAGCAGCTCCGGGACTAGGGCGCAGTATTTT
TRBD2	TRBV19	-	TRBJ2-5	CASSPPRGETQYF	TGTGCCAGTAGTCCCCCGCGGGGGGAGACCCAGTACTTC
-	TRBV12-3/TRBV12-4	-	TRBJ1-2	CASSLGEVSRDATNYGYTF	TGTGCCAGCAGTTTAGGGGAGGTGTCAAGGGACGCAACAAACTATGGCTACACCTTC
-	TRBV30	-	TRBJ2-5	CAWGPSRGGTQYF	TGTGCCTGGGGGCCCTCCCGAGGGGGGACCCAGTACTTC
-	TRBV2	-	TRBJ2-3	CASSSVSRNTDTQYF	TGTGCCAGCAGTTCCGTTTCTAGAAACACAGATACGCAGTATTTT
-	TRBV19	once	TRBJ2-1	CASSKGQFNEQFF	TGTGCCAGTAGTAAAGGACAGTTCAATGAGCAGTTCTTC
TRBD1	TRBV5-8	-	TRBJ2-2	CASSLALQGGAGELFF	TGTGCCAGCAGCTTGGCGCTACAGGGGGGAGCCGGGGAGCTGTTTTTT
-	TRBV9	-	TRBJ2-3	CASSVGYGGSTDTQYF	TGTGCCAGCAGCGTAGGTTACGGGGGAAGCACAGATACGCAGTATTTT
-	TRBV5-1	-	TRBJ2-7	CASSFGGTDSYEQYF	TGCGCCAGCAGCTTCGGGGGTACCGACTCCTACGAGCAGTACTTC
TRBD2	TRBV7-2	-	TRBJ2-1	CASSRTSGDASYNEQFF	TGTGCCAGCAGCCGCACTAGCGGGGACGCTTCCTACAATGAGCAGTTCTTC
-	TRBV13	-	TRBJ1-4	CASSTSEGSEKLFF	TGTGCCAGCAGCACCTCGGAGGGGAGTGAAAAACTGTTTTTT
TRBD2	TRBV30	-	TRBJ2-1	CAWSRLADSYNEQFF	TGTGCCTGGAGTAGACTAGCGGATTCCTACAATGAGCAGTTCTTC
TRBD2	TRBV4-2	-	TRBJ2-1	CASSQEGGTRSNEQFF	TGTGCCAGCAGCCAAGAAGGGGGGACTAGGAGCAATGAGCAGTTCTTC
TRBD1	TRBV4-1	-	TRBJ2-3	CASSQPGQGSPDTQYF	TGCGCCAGCAGCCAGCCGGGACAGGGCTCTCCAGATACGCAGTATTTT
TRBD2	TRBV2	once	TRBJ2-3	CASRRLAGGSPSTDTQYF	TGTGCCAGCAGAAGACTAGCGGGAGGGTCCCCTAGCACAGATACGCAGTATTTT